This TCR beta chain was identified in a study of blood T cells in healthy people across ages. Study-wide findings and caveats: Measured against age, TCR beta diversity per million T cells decreased in a roughly linear manner.

Isolation per sample recovered at least 7 million PBMCs. Sample-barcoded 5' priming and a J-beta primer mix drove a second PCR of 7 to 11 cycles. A tag from a template-switch adaptor with 12 random nucleotides marked each cDNA molecule. There were at least 3 million CDR3-containing paired-end reads obtained from each sample. Each CDR3 protein gets one entry after TCRdb re-called the 5' RACE reads with MiXCR. The sample carries hundreds of thousands of distinct CDR3 sequences, 40% to 60% recorded once. V lost 8 bases, J lost 8 bases, and 15 bases lay in between. The length of the CDR3 is 12 residues. In germline, CDR1 is SEHNR, CDR2 FQNEAQ (reference sequence). Remarks on this clonotype: Its antigen remains unidentified. A much larger clone differs from this one at a single base, so this may be a read error.

Sequencing was carried out using blood. The receptor's source is a man aged 25-45 years in good health. The rearrangement uses TRBV7-9 and TRBJ1-1; possible D gene TRBD1, 5 bases. In DNA form, the CDR3 reads TGTGCCAGCTTATCCGTGCCAGGGGAAGCTTTCTTT. It codes for CASLSVPGEAFF.